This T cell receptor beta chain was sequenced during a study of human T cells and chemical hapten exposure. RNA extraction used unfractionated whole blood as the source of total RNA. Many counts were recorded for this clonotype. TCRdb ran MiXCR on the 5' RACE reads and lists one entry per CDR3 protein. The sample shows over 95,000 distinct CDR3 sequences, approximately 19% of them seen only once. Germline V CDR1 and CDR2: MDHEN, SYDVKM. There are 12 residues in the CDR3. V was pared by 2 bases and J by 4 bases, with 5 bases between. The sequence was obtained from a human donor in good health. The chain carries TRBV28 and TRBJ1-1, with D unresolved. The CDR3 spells CASSLRITEAFF. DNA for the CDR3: TGTGCCAGCAGTTTAAGGATCACTGAAGCTTTCTTT.